The rows below give T cell receptor beta chains drawn from one sample of a study of cytomegalovirus exposure and HLA in healthy donors. Using immunoSEQ multiplex PCR, the repertoire was profiled, and TCRdb retains in-frame clones only, with some absent. The sample includes approximately 160,000 clones, less than 90% of them seen just once. Sequences were obtained from PBMCs. The receptor source for this set is a woman aged 18-35 years in good health and CMV-seronegative. The CDR3 runs from the conserved cysteine through the conserved F or W. The order of the fields is J gene, clone size, V gene, CDR3 protein. Rows give clone size only sometimes, using once, few, many, or a class for an expanded clone.

TRBJ2-1 - TRBV11-1 CASSLEAFQGNEQFF
TRBJ1-4 - TRBV7-6 CASSQSLRGKLFF
TRBJ1-1 once TRBV5-1 CASSLSREMMNTEAFF
TRBJ1-1 - TRBV27 CASSPQRGGRKTEAFF
TRBJ1-6 - TRBV19 CASSNDRGGSPLHF
TRBJ1-1 few TRBV4-3 CASSPSRGGMNTEAFF
TRBJ2-1 - TRBV11-2 CASSPRLAGAENEQFF
TRBJ1-1 - TRBV12-5 CASGKQVKSTEAFF
TRBJ2-2 - TRBV18 CASSLGLAGVITGELFF
TRBJ1-6 - TRBV7-2 CASSPGLPRSGNSPLHF
TRBJ2-1 - TRBV9 CASSAIPSTVANEQFF
TRBJ1-2 - TRBV28 CASSLVGQGNYGYTF
TRBJ2-3 - TRBV2 CASSSSGVTDTQYF
TRBJ1-2 - TRBV19 CASSATQYDRGGKYGYTF
TRBJ1-5 few TRBV2 CASSPSRGGGQPQHF
TRBJ1-1 - TRBV9 CASTPITNTEAFF
TRBJ2-2 once TRBV6-1 CASIDSFYTGELFF
TRBJ2-7 - TRBV6-5 CASSYPPPAYEQYF
TRBJ1-1 once TRBV5-1 CASSLMNTEAFF
TRBJ2-5 - TRBV19 CASSEPSRETQYF
TRBJ2-7 - TRBV11-2 CASSFHREQYF
TRBJ2-6 - TRBV2 CASSERAGYSGANVLTF
TRBJ2-2 - TRBV7-6 CASSPHLAVTNTGELFF